The sequence of this TCR beta chain was determined in a study of OX40 agonist ivuxolimab in advanced cancers. The V and J ends lost 3 bases and 3 bases, in that order; junction bases with no gene match: 9. The CDR3 runs to 18 residues. Assay used: immunoSEQ multiplex PCR; TCRdb lists only in-frame clones, some missing. Here the sample spans 57,000 or so clones, about 85% being singletons. If patients had autoimmune disease history or systemic immunosuppression, they were excluded. Study results and caveats: Individuals who were partial responders at 0.1-3.0 mg/kg had clonal expansion that ranked among the lowest. There was clonal expansion of CD4+ and CD8+ blood T cells by week 6 at 0.1 to 3.0 mg/kg.

With respect to this clone: Its antigen is currently unknown.

Sample: CD4+ or CD8+ T cells sorted from blood, taken in a trial of the OX40 agonist ivuxolimab. The chain links TRBV5-3 to TRBJ2-5, with 15 nucleotides matching TRBD2. TRBV5-3 is marked as an open reading frame, function uncertain. The source of this sequence is an adult with an advanced solid tumor such as melanoma, head and neck, liver or kidney cancer. The CDR3 spells CARSSLTGLAGGEETQYF. CDR3 in DNA: TGTGCCAGAAGCTCCCTTACCGGACTAGCGGGAGGGGAAGAGACCCAGTACTTC.